This paragraph covers one T cell receptor beta chain sequence. The antigen is undetermined. This sample was included in a study of T cell responses to AZD1222 COVID-19 vaccine. Clones were read by immunoSEQ multiplex PCR, and TCRdb kept only the in-frame ones, dropping some. The sample holds 110,000 or so clones; roughly 89% are singletons and the top ten take approximately 6.5%. Study-level results: Most donors were white British and more were female, and clonal diversity was possibly underestimated.

Germline V lookup: CDR1 SGHRS, CDR2 YFSETQ. The V and J ends lost 0 bases and 2 bases respectively, with 11 bases between them. The CDR3 is made up of 15 amino acids. This rearrangement joins TRBV5-1 to TRBJ2-5; D is uncertain. The sample here was peripheral blood, taken 28 days after the second AZD1222 dose. This TCR was recovered from an adult who received the AZD1222 COVID-19 vaccine. The chain's CDR3 is CASSLALGEQETQYF. DNA for the CDR3: TGCGCCAGCAGCTTGGCGTTAGGTGAACAAGAGACCCAGTACTTC.